This TCR beta chain was profiled in a study of a mutant IDH1 vaccine in newly diagnosed glioma. Whole-study findings and limits: Pseudoprogression appeared independent of alterations in top peripheral clonotypes. Induction of immune responses by the vaccine occurred in just under 95% of patients.

About this clone itself: Its antigen is as yet unknown.

This table comes from immunoSEQ multiplex PCR, and its TCRdb copy is limited to in-frame clones, with some not included. This sample has 35,000 to 40,000 clones; roughly 89% occur once, and the top ten carry under 20%. The CDR3 covers 15 residues. The V end was cut by 2 bases, the J end by 2 bases, with 10 bases between. The germline V gene encodes CDR1 MGHRA and CDR2 YSYEKL. The time point is: baseline, week 1 (first vaccination visit). Described treatment: pre-vaccination baseline after standard-of-care therapy. Donor diagnoses consisted of new WHO grade 3 or 4 IDH1-mutant, ATRX-lost astrocytomas. The sequences come from PBMCs, collected from a glioma patient treated with radiotherapy, temozolomide or both. The sequence derives from a man aged 18 to 29 with glioma. The rearrangement uses TRBV4-1 and TRBJ1-3; D remains ambiguous. The CDR3 DNA sequence: TGCGCCAGCAGCCAATCACCCTCCGCTGGAAACACCATATATTTT. Translation: CASSQSPSAGNTIYF.